These 24 T cell receptor beta chains were sequenced from one sample in a study of blood T cell repertoires in COVID-19. Libraries were prepared by immunoSEQ multiplex PCR; TCRdb keeps only in-frame clonotypes and omits some of them. This repertoire shows just under 100,000 clones, around 84% found once; its top ten account for 10% to 15%. Sequencing input: peripheral blood. These TCRs come from a woman aged 60 to 75 in a cohort sampled during active or convalescent COVID-19.

This chain joins TRBV20-1 and TRBJ1-1; D not certain. V was trimmed by 4 bases and J by 6 bases, leaving 6 bases between them. CDR1 is DFQATT and CDR2 is SNEGSKA in the germline V gene (reference sequence). The CDR3 spans 10 residues. The CDR3 protein is CSANIAEAFF. DNA for the CDR3: TGCAGTGCTAACATCGCTGAAGCTTTCTTT.

V and J are TRBV30 and TRBJ2-2; possibly TRBD2 for D (5 bases). V lost 0 bases and J 3 bases, leaving 8 bases between the germline ends. CDR1 and CDR2 from the germline V gene are GTSNPN and SVGIG (reference sequence). The CDR3 covers 14 residues. The CDR3 DNA reads TGTGCCTGGAGTGTACCGGGGTACACCGGGGAGCTGTTTTTT. It translates to CAWSVPGYTGELFF. Filled out from reference TRBV30 and TRBJ2-2, the complete variable domain reads SQTIHQWPATLVQPVGSPLSLECTVEGTSNPNLYWYRQAAGRGLQLLFYSVGIGQISSEVPQNLSASRPQDRQFILSSKKLLLSDSGFYLCAWSVPGYTGELFFGEGSRLTVL.

This chain links TRBV5-1 with TRBJ2-5, with a possible D match to TRBD2 (5 bases). The CDR3 runs 12 residues. Germline values: CDR1 SGHRS, CDR2 YFSETQ. The V end was cut by 2 bases, the J end by 7 bases, with 9 bases between. This CDR3 reads CASSFGERTQYF. Written as DNA, the CDR3 is TGCGCCAGCAGCTTCGGGGAACGGACCCAGTACTTC.

The genes are TRBV7-9 and TRBJ1-2; 7 nucleotides line up with TRBD1. The germline V gene encodes CDR1 SEHNR and CDR2 FQNEAQ (reference sequence). Unmatched junction bases numbered 7, after V lost 2 bases and J lost 7 bases. There are 14 residues in the CDR3. The CDR3 nucleotides read TGTGCCAGCAGCTTAACTGACAGGGAATTTGGCTACACCTTC. Residues: CASSLTDREFGYTF.

The V gene is TRBV28, the J gene TRBJ2-7, with 8 bases fitting TRBD1. The germline CDR1 and CDR2 sequences are MDHEN and SYDVKM. CDR3 length: 15 amino acids. Trimming removed 7 bases from V and 3 bases from J; junction bases left unmatched: 11. Here the CDR3 DNA reads TGTGCCAGCACCCGGCGGGCAGGGGGCTTCTACGAGCAGTACTTC. As protein: CASTRRAGGFYEQYF.

The genes are TRBV5-1 and TRBJ1-2; 8 positions match TRBD1. With V trimmed by 4 bases and J by 3 bases, 2 bases remained unmatched. Germline loops: CDR1 SGHRS, CDR2 YFSETQ. This CDR3 has 13 amino acids. CDR3 in DNA: TGCGCCAGCAGCATGACAGGGGACTATGGCTACACCTTC. Translation: CASSMTGDYGYTF.

The V gene is TRBV7-9, the J gene TRBJ2-2; 7 bases align to TRBD2. After removal of 3 bases from V and 7 bases from J, the junction contained 8 bases not matched to a gene. This CDR3 spans 15 amino acids. CDR1 and CDR2 (germline): SEHNR, FQNEAQ (reference sequence). The CDR3 DNA reads as TGTGCCAGCAGCTTCAGCGACCCGGGGGGCGGGGAGCTGTTTTTT. Translation: CASSFSDPGGGELFF.

The V and J genes are TRBV28 and TRBJ1-5; D is possibly TRBD1 (5 bases). The germline V gene encodes CDR1 MDHEN and CDR2 SYDVKM. The CDR3 sequence is 14 residues long. Trimming removed 5 bases at V and 0 bases at J, with 8 bases between. This chain's CDR3 is CASSGGGSNQPQHF. The DNA of the CDR3 is TGTGCCAGCAGTGGGGGAGGTAGCAATCAGCCCCAGCATTTT.

The chain employs TRBV6-1 and TRBJ1-1; no reliable D call. CDR1 and CDR2 (germline): MNHNS, SASEGT. This CDR3 region has 15 residues. With 0 bases removed from V and 4 bases from J, the gap between germline ends came to 12 bases. CDR3 nucleotide sequence: TGTGCCAGCAGTGAAGCGTCAGGAGGGAGCACTGAAGCTTTCTTT. It translates to CASSEASGGSTEAFF.

CDR3 loop: CAISGEERQFF. Here the CDR3 DNA reads TGTGCCATCAGTGGGGAGGAGCGGCAGTTCTTC. The J gene is TRBJ2-1, the V gene TRBV10-3; D may be TRBD2 (6 bases). The CDR3 has 11 residues. Germline V CDR1 and CDR2: ENHRY, SYGVKD. The ends were cut back, 4 bases at V and 12 bases at J, with 10 bases in the middle.

The genes are TRBV5-1 and TRBJ1-1, with 10 bases matching TRBD1. The CDR3 is made up of 15 amino acids. Per the germline V gene, CDR1 is SGHRS and CDR2 is YFSETQ. With 0 bases clipped from V and 6 bases from J, the junction kept 5 bases outside the gene matches. The CDR3 loop is CASSLDDRGRAEAFF. In DNA form, the CDR3 reads TGCGCCAGCAGCTTGGATGACAGGGGGCGAGCTGAAGCTTTCTTT. The variable domain in full, completed from reference TRBV5-1 and TRBJ1-1, reads KAGVTQTPRYLIKTRGQQVTLSCSPISGHRSVSWYQQTPGQGLQFLFEYFSETQRNKGNFPGRFSGRQFSNSRSEMNVSTLELGDSALYLCASSLDDRGRAEAFFGQGTRLTVV.

This chain joins TRBV10-3 and TRBJ1-1, with TRBD1 as a possible D gene (6 bases). CDR3 length: 12 residues. Trimming removed 4 bases from V and 8 bases from J, with 11 bases in between. Germline V lookup: CDR1 ENHRY, CDR2 SYGVKD. Here the CDR3 reads CAISVGGAEAFF. CDR3 DNA sequence: TGTGCCATCAGTGTAGGGGGGGCAGAAGCTTTCTTT.

The chain joins TRBV7-9 to TRBJ2-7; D is unclear. The V end lost 1 base, the J end lost 2 bases, and 9 bases lay between the germline ends. The length of the CDR3 is 14 residues. Germline assignment: CDR1 SEHNR and CDR2 FQNEAQ (reference sequence). The CDR3 DNA follows: TGTGCCAGCAGCTTAGGTAAAGCAACCTACGAGCAGTACTTC. It specifies CASSLGKATYEQYF.

The CDR3 sequence: CASSLGAGVADTQYF. As DNA, the CDR3 is TGTGCCAGCAGCTTAGGGGCGGGAGTGGCAGATACGCAGTATTTT. The genes are TRBV7-3 and TRBJ2-3, with 7 bases lining up with TRBD2. This CDR3 contains 15 residues. Per germline, CDR1 SGHTA and CDR2 FQGTGA. The junction had 6 bases not matched to a gene; V was cut back by 2 bases and J by 4 bases.

The chain recombines TRBV5-1 with TRBJ1-4; TRBD1 matches 7 bases. CDR3 length: 14 residues. Germline CDR1 and CDR2: SGHRS and YFSETQ. Trimming at V came to 2 bases and at J to 8 bases, leaving 6 bases not matched to a gene. In nucleotides, the CDR3 is TGCGCCAGCAGCTTACAGGGGAGTGGGGAAAAACTGTTTTTT. Translating it yields CASSLQGSGEKLFF.

The chain links TRBV18 to TRBJ2-3; D is perhaps TRBD1 (5 bases). Germline loops: CDR1 KGHSH, CDR2 LQKENI. This CDR3 is 14 amino acids long. V dropped 6 bases and J dropped 2 bases, with 12 bases sitting between them. CDR3 in amino acids: CASSDQGSTDTQYF. The CDR3 coding sequence is TGTGCCAGCTCGGATCAGGGATCCACAGATACGCAGTATTTT. Combining the CDR3 with reference TRBV18 and TRBJ2-3 gives the whole variable domain NAGVMQNPRHLVRRRGQEARLRCSPMKGHSHVYWYRQLPEEGLKFMVYLQKENIIDESGMPKERFSAEFPKEGPSILRIQQVVRGDSAAYFCASSDQGSTDTQYFGPGTRLTVL.

The CDR3, as DNA: TGTGCCAGCAGCCACCGGGACAGCTATGGCTACACCTTC. It codes for CASSHRDSYGYTF. The rearrangement joins TRBV9 to TRBJ1-2; 7 bases are a match to TRBD1. V was pared by 4 bases and J by 4 bases, with 4 bases of the junction left unmatched. The CDR3 has 13 amino acids. The germline V gene has CDR1 SGDLS and CDR2 YYNGEE. The variable domain in full, completed from reference TRBV9 and TRBJ1-2, reads DSGVTQTPKHLITATGQRVTLRCSPRSGDLSVYWYQQSLDQGLQFLIQYYNGEERAKGNILERFSAQQFPDLHSELNLSSLELGDSALYFCASSHRDSYGYTFGSGTRLTVV.

The CDR3 DNA reads TGTGCCAGCAGCTTGGTAGGGGCGGACTACGAGCAGTACTTC. Amino acids: CASSLVGADYEQYF. The chain joins TRBV5-4 to TRBJ2-7; a weak D match, TRBD1 (5 bases). The CDR3 loop spans 14 amino acids. The V gene's germline CDR1 is SGHNT and CDR2 YYREEE (reference sequence). V dropped 0 bases and J dropped 3 bases, with 10 bases sitting between them.

This clone turned up a few times. This sequence joins TRBV11-3 and TRBJ2-1; 15 positions match TRBD2. The CDR3 extends over 17 amino acids. V lost 5 bases and J lost 7; bases outside the gene matches: 9. CDR1 and CDR2 from the germline V gene are SGHNT and YENEEA. The CDR3, as DNA: TGTGCCAGCAGCCCCTTCCAGGGACTAGCGGGAGGAAATGAGCAGTTCTTC. It specifies CASSPFQGLAGGNEQFF.

The CDR3 bases are TGTGCCAGCAGGGTCTCGCTAAATCTAGGGACCCAGTACTTC. Encoded protein: CASRVSLNLGTQYF. The chain has TRBV28 and TRBJ2-5; no clear D gene. Trimming removed 6 bases from V and 7 bases from J, with 18 bases in between. The CDR3 extends over 14 amino acids. Germline V gives CDR1 MDHEN, CDR2 SYDVKM.

The V call is TRBV6-6, the J call TRBJ1-2; 9 bases fit TRBD1. V lost 9 bases and J lost 8; bases outside the gene matches: 10. The germline V gene encodes CDR1 MNHNY and CDR2 SVGAGI (reference sequence). CDR3 length: 13 amino acids. The CDR3 is CASERDRVEGYTF. The CDR3, as DNA: TGTGCCAGTGAACGGGACAGGGTGGAAGGCTACACCTTC.

The genes are TRBV2 and TRBJ2-7, with 14 bases fitting TRBD2. The CDR3 consists of 17 residues. The junction had 13 bases not matched to a gene; V was cut back by 6 bases and J by 6 bases. Germline lookup yields CDR1 SNHLY and CDR2 FYNNEI. CDR3 region: CASRGDSGLAGGGEQYF. In DNA form, the CDR3 reads TGTGCCAGCAGGGGAGACAGCGGACTAGCGGGAGGAGGCGAGCAGTACTTC.

The chain is built from TRBV7-9 and TRBJ2-1, with D possibly TRBD1 on 5 matching bases. Per germline, CDR1 SEHNR and CDR2 FQNEAQ (reference sequence). The ends were cut back, 0 bases at V and 6 bases at J, with 9 bases in the middle. The CDR3 runs to 14 residues. The CDR3 here is CASSLAGQGNEQFF. The DNA for the CDR3 is TGTGCCAGCAGCTTAGCGGGCCAGGGCAATGAGCAGTTCTTC.

The V and J genes are TRBV11-2 and TRBJ1-1, with D unresolved. Trimming shortened V by 3 bases and J by 1 base, and 9 bases separated the two germline ends. The CDR3 loop spans 14 amino acids. In germline, CDR1 is SGHAT, CDR2 FQNNGV. CDR3 coding DNA: TGTGCCAGCAGCTTTATAGCCGAGAACACTGAAGCTTTCTTT. Translating it yields CASSFIAENTEAFF.